This T cell receptor beta chain emerged from a study of T-cell memory formation after mild COVID-19. Looking at the study overall: Clusters were largely donor specific.

With constant-segment primers, 5'RACE yielded cDNA libraries of TCR alpha and TCR beta that carried sample barcodes and UMIs. MiXCR, run by TCRdb on the 5' RACE reads, gives a single entry per CDR3 protein. The table includes approximately 300,000 distinct CDR3 sequences, over 7% detected once. Study-wide findings and caveats: Among clones contracting day 15 to 85, CD4/CD8 was balanced, whereas later expanders leaned CD4+. CD8+ contracting clones occupied EMRA, while CD4+ ones occupied mainly CM and EM.

J gave up 2 bases and V 0 bases, and 6 bases lay outside the gene matches. Germline loops: CDR1 SGDLS, CDR2 YYNGEE. The CDR3 has 18 amino acids. A note on this clonotype: No antigen is known for it.

The clonotype comes from a man between 18 and 35 years old who had mild COVID-19 (a few samples of this study predate the infection). Cell type and time point are not known. The rearrangement links TRBV9 to TRBJ2-3, with 13 bases identical to TRBD2. The sequenced material came from PBMCs or a T cell subset sorted from them (not recorded which). The CDR3 region has the DNA TGTGCCAGCAGCGTAGGCTCACTAGCGGGGGGGGTCACAGATACGCAGTATTTT. Amino acid sequence: CASSVGSLAGGVTDTQYF.